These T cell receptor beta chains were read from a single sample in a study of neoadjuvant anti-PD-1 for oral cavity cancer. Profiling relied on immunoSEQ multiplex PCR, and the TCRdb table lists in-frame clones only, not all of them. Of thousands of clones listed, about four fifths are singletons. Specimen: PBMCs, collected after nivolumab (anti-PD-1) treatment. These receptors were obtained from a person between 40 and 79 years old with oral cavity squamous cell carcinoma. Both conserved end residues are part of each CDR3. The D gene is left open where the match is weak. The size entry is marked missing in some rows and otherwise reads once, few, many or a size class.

CDR3aa: CASSALGGDTEAFF
CDR3nt: TGTGCCAGCAGCGCTCTTGGGGGCGACACTGAAGCTTTCTTT
j_gene: TRBJ1-1
abundance: -
v_gene: TRBV6-1
d_gene: -

CDR3aa: CASSHESGTGFYNEQFF
CDR3nt: TGCGCCAGCAGCCATGAATCCGGGACAGGGTTCTACAATGAGCAGTTCTTC
j_gene: TRBJ2-1
abundance: -
v_gene: TRBV4-1
d_gene: TRBD1

CDR3aa: CASREGPTPQYF
CDR3nt: TGTGCCAGCAGGGAAGGACCCACCCCGCAGTATTTT
j_gene: TRBJ2-3
abundance: -
v_gene: TRBV2
d_gene: -

CDR3aa: CASSLTGTDTEAFF
CDR3nt: TGTGCCAGCAGCTTGACAGGGACCGACACTGAAGCTTTCTTT
j_gene: TRBJ1-1
abundance: -
v_gene: TRBV5-4
d_gene: -

CDR3aa: CASSWGDSTSDYGYTF
CDR3nt: TGCGCCAGCAGCTGGGGGGACAGTACTTCTGACTATGGCTACACCTTC
j_gene: TRBJ1-2
abundance: -
v_gene: TRBV5-1
d_gene: TRBD1

CDR3aa: CASSVDGASSYNEQFF
CDR3nt: TGTGCCAGCAGCGTAGATGGGGCGTCCTCCTACAATGAGCAGTTCTTC
j_gene: TRBJ2-1
abundance: -
v_gene: TRBV9
d_gene: -

CDR3aa: CASSFKGYEQYF
CDR3nt: TGTGCCAGCAGCTTTAAGGGCTACGAGCAGTACTTC
j_gene: TRBJ2-7
abundance: -
v_gene: TRBV7-8
d_gene: -

CDR3aa: CASSLHPDRGNQPQHF
CDR3nt: TGCGCCAGCAGCCTACATCCCGACAGGGGGAATCAGCCCCAGCATTTT
j_gene: TRBJ1-5
abundance: few
v_gene: TRBV5-1
d_gene: TRBD1

CDR3aa: CASSLDRGGKTDTQYF
CDR3nt: TGCGCCAGCAGCTTGGATCGGGGGGGAAAAACAGATACGCAGTATTTT
j_gene: TRBJ2-3
abundance: -
v_gene: TRBV5-1
d_gene: TRBD2

CDR3aa: CASKTGPANYGYTF
CDR3nt: TGTGCCAGCAAGACAGGTCCTGCTAACTATGGCTACACCTTC
j_gene: TRBJ1-2
abundance: -
v_gene: TRBV27
d_gene: -

CDR3aa: CASSSPGGGNYGYTF
CDR3nt: TGTGCCAGCAGTTCTCCCGGGGGGGGGAACTATGGCTACACCTTC
j_gene: TRBJ1-2
abundance: -
v_gene: TRBV27
d_gene: -

CDR3aa: CATSRARPGGEQYF
CDR3nt: TGTGCCACCAGCAGAGCCCGACCTGGTGGCGAGCAGTACTTC
j_gene: TRBJ2-7
abundance: -
v_gene: TRBV15
d_gene: -

CDR3aa: CASSDPGLAALGQYF
CDR3nt: TGTGCCAGCAGCGATCCGGGACTAGCGGCTTTAGGGCAGTACTTC
j_gene: TRBJ2-7
abundance: -
v_gene: TRBV7-9
d_gene: TRBD2

CDR3aa: CASSPVTGELFF
CDR3nt: TGTGCCAGCAGTCCCGTCACCGGGGAGCTGTTTTTT
j_gene: TRBJ2-2
abundance: -
v_gene: TRBV2
d_gene: -

CDR3aa: CASSFLDRGGNEQFF
CDR3nt: TGTGCCAGCAGTTTTCTTGACAGGGGCGGCAATGAGCAGTTCTTC
j_gene: TRBJ2-1
abundance: -
v_gene: TRBV5-4
d_gene: TRBD1

CDR3aa: CASSLDLPPRGEQYF
CDR3nt: TGTGCCAGCAGCTTAGACCTCCCCCCTCGTGGCGAGCAGTACTTC
j_gene: TRBJ2-7
abundance: -
v_gene: TRBV11-2
d_gene: -

CDR3aa: CASRPPRSSYNEQFF
CDR3nt: TGTGCCAGCAGGCCTCCCAGGAGCTCCTACAATGAGCAGTTCTTC
j_gene: TRBJ2-1
abundance: -
v_gene: TRBV27
d_gene: -

CDR3aa: CASRRDSRQETQYF
CDR3nt: TGCGCCAGCAGGAGGGACAGTAGGCAAGAGACCCAGTACTTC
j_gene: TRBJ2-5
abundance: -
v_gene: TRBV5-1
d_gene: TRBD1

CDR3aa: CASSSVNTGELFF
CDR3nt: TGTGCCAGCAGCTCGGTGAACACCGGGGAGCTGTTTTTT
j_gene: TRBJ2-2
abundance: -
v_gene: TRBV11-2
d_gene: -

CDR3aa: CAWSGRGTLAFF
CDR3nt: TGTGCCTGGAGTGGAAGGGGAACTCTAGCTTTCTTT
j_gene: TRBJ1-1
abundance: -
v_gene: TRBV30
d_gene: -

CDR3aa: CASSQLSLEQYF
CDR3nt: TGTGCCAGCAGCCAATTATCGCTCGAGCAGTACTTC
j_gene: TRBJ2-7
abundance: -
v_gene: TRBV14
d_gene: -

CDR3aa: CASSSATWGGYTF
CDR3nt: TGTGCCAGTAGTTCGGCGACCTGGGGTGGCTACACCTTC
j_gene: TRBJ1-2
abundance: -
v_gene: TRBV19
d_gene: -

CDR3aa: CASSLGGPLAKNIQYF
CDR3nt: TGTGCCAGCAGTCTTGGGGGACCTCTAGCCAAAAACATTCAGTACTTC
j_gene: TRBJ2-4
abundance: -
v_gene: TRBV28
d_gene: -

CDR3aa: CASSPPLAGPYEQYF
CDR3nt: TGCGCCAGCAGCCCCCCGCTAGCGGGTCCCTACGAGCAGTACTTC
j_gene: TRBJ2-7
abundance: -
v_gene: TRBV4-1
d_gene: TRBD2

CDR3aa: CASSVSGGVKDTQYF
CDR3nt: TGTGCCAGCAGCGTTAGCGGGGGGGTCAAGGATACGCAGTATTTT
j_gene: TRBJ2-3
abundance: -
v_gene: TRBV13
d_gene: TRBD2

CDR3aa: CASGLNPGQGDYGYTF
CDR3nt: TGTGCTAGTGGTTTGAACCCGGGACAGGGGGACTATGGCTACACCTTC
j_gene: TRBJ1-2
abundance: few
v_gene: TRBV12-5
d_gene: TRBD1

CDR3aa: CASSLGAGTGSYEQYF
CDR3nt: TGTGCCAGCAGCTTAGGAGCCGGGACAGGTTCGTACGAGCAGTACTTC
j_gene: TRBJ2-7
abundance: -
v_gene: TRBV7-9
d_gene: TRBD1

CDR3aa: CASSLGEGNEQFF
CDR3nt: TGTGCCAGCAGTTTAGGTGAGGGGAATGAGCAGTTCTTC
j_gene: TRBJ2-1
abundance: -
v_gene: TRBV28
d_gene: -

CDR3aa: CASSLGQFAGTNEKLFF
CDR3nt: TGTGCCAGCAGCCTCGGACAATTTGCGGGAACTAATGAAAAACTGTTTTTT
j_gene: TRBJ1-4
abundance: -
v_gene: TRBV28
d_gene: -

CDR3aa: CASSSTASYEQYF
CDR3nt: TGTGCCAGCAGTTCTACGGCCTCCTACGAGCAGTACTTC
j_gene: TRBJ2-7
abundance: once
v_gene: TRBV2
d_gene: -

CDR3aa: CASSSQGTSGRDTQYF
CDR3nt: TGTGCCAGCAGTTCCCAAGGGACTAGCGGGAGGGATACGCAGTATTTT
j_gene: TRBJ2-3
abundance: -
v_gene: TRBV6-5
d_gene: TRBD2

CDR3aa: CASSLGDWREQYF
CDR3nt: TGCGCCAGCAGCTTGGGGGACTGGCGGGAGCAGTACTTC
j_gene: TRBJ2-7
abundance: once
v_gene: TRBV5-1
d_gene: -

CDR3aa: CASSLSLPTEGYEQYF
CDR3nt: TGTGCCAGCAGTTTATCCTTACCTACGGAGGGGTACGAGCAGTACTTC
j_gene: TRBJ2-7
abundance: -
v_gene: TRBV27
d_gene: -

CDR3aa: CASTAQGTSGTGELFF
CDR3nt: TGTGCCAGTACCGCCCAGGGGACTAGCGGCACCGGGGAGCTGTTTTTT
j_gene: TRBJ2-2
abundance: -
v_gene: TRBV19
d_gene: TRBD2

CDR3aa: CASIDTGELFF
CDR3nt: TGTGCCAGCATCGACACCGGGGAGCTGTTTTTT
j_gene: TRBJ2-2
abundance: -
v_gene: TRBV25-1
d_gene: -

CDR3aa: CASRPGRLTRDEQYF
CDR3nt: TGTGCCAGCAGACCCGGACGCCTGACTCGCGACGAGCAGTACTTC
j_gene: TRBJ2-7
abundance: -
v_gene: TRBV27
d_gene: -

CDR3aa: CASSQRQGWDTEAFF
CDR3nt: TGTGCCAGCAGCCAAAGACAGGGGTGGGACACTGAAGCTTTCTTT
j_gene: TRBJ1-1
abundance: -
v_gene: TRBV11-2
d_gene: TRBD1

CDR3aa: CASSLGRGNEAFF
CDR3nt: TGTGCCAGCAGTTTGGGCAGGGGGAATGAAGCTTTCTTT
j_gene: TRBJ1-1
abundance: -
v_gene: TRBV27
d_gene: TRBD1

CDR3aa: CASSYGGLGTEAFF
CDR3nt: TGTGCCAGCAGTTACGGAGGTTTGGGCACTGAAGCTTTCTTT
j_gene: TRBJ1-1
abundance: -
v_gene: TRBV6-5
d_gene: -

CDR3aa: CASSQASGTANTEAFF
CDR3nt: TGCGCCAGCAGCCAAGCCTCCGGGACGGCGAACACTGAAGCTTTCTTT
j_gene: TRBJ1-1
abundance: -
v_gene: TRBV5-1
d_gene: -